This T cell receptor beta chain came from a study of long-term antiretroviral therapy in people with HIV. The cryopreserved samples used held roughly 0.9-11 million PBMC prior to extraction of DNA. Version v3.0 of the immunoSEQ assay was performed at survey level. Repertoires were generated with immunoSEQ multiplex PCR, while TCRdb's copy carries only in-frame clones and drops some. This sample carries around 26,000 clones, approximately 76% of them seen once, and the ten largest clones take 10% to 12%. V was pared by 3 bases and J by 7 bases, with 16 bases between. CDR3 size: 14 residues. Germline V gives CDR1 SQVTM, CDR2 ANQGSEA.

The clonotype comes from a woman aged 40 to 50 with HIV. Specimen: unsorted PBMCs, collected 1.1 years before starting antiretroviral therapy. This chain links TRBV29-1 with TRBJ2-1; maybe TRBD1 (5 bases). The DNA for the CDR3 is TGCAGCGTTGATGCAGGGCTGGGTCAGAATGAGCAGTTCTTC. Its protein is CSVDAGLGQNEQFF.